What follows are 32 T cell receptor beta chains derived from one specimen sequenced in a study of blood T cell repertoires in COVID-19. Clones were sequenced by immunoSEQ multiplex PCR, and TCRdb holds only the in-frame ones, with some missing. The data hold 400,000 to 500,000 clones, with about 88% observed a single time. Sequenced material: PBMCs or T cells enriched from blood (not recorded which). These receptors all stem from a young woman who had been exposed to COVID-19.

The genes are TRBV28 and TRBJ1-2; unclear D gene. The CDR3 extends over 16 amino acids. Germline V gives CDR1 MDHEN, CDR2 SYDVKM. V lost 4 bases and J lost 5, with 20 bases in between. DNA of the CDR3: TGTGCCAGCAGTTCAGTCTTCGCGGTCTCATATTATGGCTACACCTTC. Its translation: CASSSVFAVSYYGYTF.

This clone was seen once. The chain has TRBV3-1 (or the pseudogene TRBV3-2) and TRBJ1-1; D gene ambiguous. V lost 0 bases and J lost 5, with 7 bases in between. Germline V lookup: CDR1 LGHDT, CDR2 YNNKEL (reference sequence). The CDR3 sequence is 13 residues long. Here the CDR3 reads CASSQDPRTEAFF. The CDR3 nucleotides read TGTGCCAGCAGCCAAGACCCGAGGACTGAAGCTTTCTTT.

CDR3 DNA: TGCGCCAGCAGCTCTGGACAAACCTATGGCTACACCTTC. The encoded protein is CASSSGQTYGYTF. The V call is TRBV5-1, the J call TRBJ1-2; TRBD1 might be the D (5 bases). Germline loops: CDR1 SGHRS, CDR2 YFSETQ. Trimming removed 3 bases from V and 4 bases from J, with 10 bases in between. The CDR3 covers 13 residues.

V and J are TRBV10-3 and TRBJ1-2; 7 bases match TRBD1. The CDR3 contains 13 residues. CDR1 is ENHRY and CDR2 is SYGVKD in the germline V gene. J was trimmed by 2 bases and V by 10 bases; bases with no gene match: 7. CDR3 nucleotide sequence: TGTGCCAGCAGGATACAGGGGAACTATGGCTACACCTTC. Its translation: CASRIQGNYGYTF.

J is TRBJ2-5 and V is TRBV6-6; D not certain. V gave up 7 bases and J gave up 1 base, with 10 bases separating them. Looked up from germline, CDR1 is MNHNY and CDR2 is SVGAGI (reference sequence). This CDR3 comprises 13 residues. The CDR3 sequence is CASTLNSQETQYF. DNA for the CDR3: TGTGCCAGCACCCTCAACTCCCAAGAGACCCAGTACTTC.

This clone was seen only a few times. The chain couples TRBV4-3 to TRBJ2-7; D is perhaps TRBD1 (5 bases). CDR3 length: 16 residues. Trimming shortened V by 1 base and J by 1 base, and 14 bases separated the two germline ends. CDR1 and CDR2 from the germline V gene are LGHNA and YSLEER. The CDR3: CASSQAQGRGSYEQYF. The CDR3 region has the DNA TGCGCCAGCAGCCAAGCCCAGGGAAGGGGTTCCTACGAGCAGTACTTC.

This rearrangement joins TRBV18 to TRBJ2-7; tentatively, D is TRBD2 (6 bases). Trimming pared 4 bases from V and 2 bases from J, leaving 12 bases between. Per the germline V gene, CDR1 is KGHSH and CDR2 is LQKENI. The CDR3 is made up of 14 amino acids. The CDR3 DNA reads TGTGCCAGCTCACTCATTAGCGGAACCTACGAGCAGTACTTC. Encoded protein: CASSLISGTYEQYF. Based on the CDR3 plus reference TRBV18 and TRBJ2-7, the full variable domain is NAGVMQNPRHLVRRRGQEARLRCSPMKGHSHVYWYRQLPEEGLKFMVYLQKENIIDESGMPKERFSAEFPKEGPSILRIQQVVRGDSAAYFCASSLISGTYEQYFGPGTRLTVT.

The rearrangement links TRBV19 to TRBJ1-2, with 7 bases matching TRBD1. V shed 3 bases, J shed 5 bases, and the junction held 0 bases outside the gene matches. The CDR3 covers 12 residues. In germline, CDR1 is LNHDA, CDR2 SQIVND (reference sequence). CDR3 amino acids: CASSMGQYGYTF. The CDR3 region has the DNA TGTGCCAGTAGTATGGGACAGTATGGCTACACCTTC.

The chain has TRBV28 and TRBJ2-5, with a weak D call TRBD1 (6 bases). Trimming took off 6 bases at V and 7 bases at J, with 12 bases between the two ends. CDR1 and CDR2 (germline): MDHEN, SYDVKM. The CDR3 loop spans 12 amino acids. CDR3 nucleotides: TGTGCCAGCAGATATATAGGGGGGACCCAGTACTTC. This sequence encodes CASRYIGGTQYF.

The rearrangement uses TRBV3-1 (or the pseudogene TRBV3-2) and TRBJ1-2, with 7 bases that match TRBD1. There are 13 residues in the CDR3. Germline assignment: CDR1 LGHDT and CDR2 YNNKEL (reference sequence). V dropped 3 bases and J dropped 4; count of bases not matched to a gene: 2. CDR3 residues: CASSQRDSYGYTF. In DNA, the CDR3 is TGTGCCAGCAGCCAGAGGGACAGCTATGGCTACACCTTC.

The chain carries TRBV30 and TRBJ2-7; 7 positions agree with TRBD1. CDR3 length: 14 amino acids. Germline values: CDR1 GTSNPN, CDR2 SVGIG (reference sequence). J was trimmed by 3 bases and V by 2 bases; bases with no gene match: 7. This chain's CDR3 is CAWSRRQGDYEQYF. The DNA of the CDR3 is TGTGCCTGGAGTCGGCGACAGGGCGACTACGAGCAGTACTTC.

The count of this clone is one. This chain connects TRBV5-6 to TRBJ2-3; D unresolved. CDR3 length: 15 amino acids. Between the trimmed V and J ends, which lost 1 base and 2 bases, there was a span of 11 bases. Germline CDR1 reads SGHDT; CDR2 reads YYEEEE. The CDR3 DNA reads as TGTGCCAGCAGCTTGTATCAGTTAGCCACAGATACGCAGTATTTT. The encoded protein is CASSLYQLATDTQYF.

V gene TRBV4-3 combines with J gene TRBJ1-1; D gene unclear. Trimming shortened V by 2 bases and J by 0 bases, and 7 bases separated the two germline ends. Germline CDR1 reads LGHNA; CDR2 reads YSLEER. CDR3 size: 14 residues. The CDR3 reads CASSQIHLNTEAFF. In DNA form, the CDR3 reads TGCGCCAGCAGCCAAATACACCTGAACACTGAAGCTTTCTTT.

In this sample, this clone turned up once. The chain has TRBV6-5 and TRBJ1-1; the match to TRBD1 covers 8 bases. CDR3 length: 13 residues. From germline, CDR1 is MNHEY and CDR2 SVGAGI. Trimming cost V 8 bases and J 4 bases; bases outside gene matches: 6. This CDR3 is CASLFTGGTEAFF. The DNA for the CDR3 is TGTGCCAGCCTCTTTACAGGGGGCACTGAAGCTTTCTTT.

The chain is built from TRBV27 and TRBJ2-7; 14 bases match TRBD2. Trimming took 5 bases from V and 7 from J; bases not matched to a gene: 4. Germline CDR1 is MNHEY and CDR2 is SMNVEV (reference sequence). This CDR3 is 14 amino acids long. The CDR3 region is CASSHGTSGREQYF. In DNA, the CDR3 is TGTGCCAGCAGTCACGGGACTAGCGGGAGAGAGCAGTACTTC.

The chain links TRBV29-1 to TRBJ2-7, with 8 bases identical to TRBD1. The CDR3 runs 12 residues. Germline trimming cut 3 bases from V and 4 bases from J; bases unmatched to any gene: 2. The germline CDR1 and CDR2 sequences are SQVTM and ANQGSEA. CDR3 DNA: TGCAGCGTTGAGAACAGGGGGTACGAGCAGTACTTC. Translation: CSVENRGYEQYF.

This chain uses TRBV7-6 with TRBJ2-1, with TRBD1 matching over 7 bases. Trimming removed 0 bases from V and 2 bases from J; junction bases left unmatched: 4. CDR3 length equals 16 residues. Germline assignment: CDR1 SGHVS and CDR2 FNYEAQ. CDR3 DNA: TGTGCCAGCAGCTTAGCAGGGGGCTTCCCCTACAATGAGCAGTTCTTC. Its protein is CASSLAGGFPYNEQFF.

The chain is built from TRBV11-2 and TRBJ2-3; maybe TRBD2 (6 bases). Looked up from germline, CDR1 is SGHAT and CDR2 is FQNNGV. This CDR3 region has 15 residues. Trimming pared 2 bases from V and 2 bases from J, leaving 11 bases between. CDR3 protein: CASSLYGGVTDTQYF. CDR3 nucleotides: TGTGCCAGCAGCTTATATGGCGGGGTCACAGATACGCAGTATTTT.

The J gene is TRBJ2-3, the V gene TRBV10-2; TRBD1 aligns across 8 bases. CDR3 length equals 15 residues. The V gene's germline CDR1 is WSHSY and CDR2 SAAADI. J lost 4 bases, V lost 6 bases, and 9 bases had no gene match. In nucleotides, the CDR3 is TGCGCCAGCAGACCAGGGGGCTTGTCGCCAGATACGCAGTATTTT. Translation: CASRPGGLSPDTQYF.

This clone was counted ten times or more. This same CDR3 is encoded by further DNA sequences in the sample. The rearrangement uses TRBV28 and TRBJ1-6; D is perhaps TRBD1 (6 bases). The germline V gene has CDR1 MDHEN and CDR2 SYDVKM. The germline V and J ends were trimmed by 3 bases and 1 base, with 7 bases remaining between them. The CDR3 runs to 15 residues. The CDR3 nucleotides are TGTGCCAGCAGTTTCACAGGGTCCTATAATTCACCCCTCCACTTT. As protein: CASSFTGSYNSPLHF.

The chain couples TRBV10-2 to TRBJ2-4, with 8 bases aligning to TRBD2. The CDR3 contains 16 residues. Germline CDR1 WSHSY, CDR2 SAAADI. The ends lost 3 bases at V and 8 bases at J; junction bases unmatched: 12. The CDR3 reads CASSDRLAGAGDIQYF. CDR3 nucleotide sequence: TGCGCCAGCAGTGATAGGCTAGCGGGCGCTGGGGACATTCAGTACTTC.

The chain's CDR3 is CASSSGLSGYTF. The DNA for the CDR3 is TGTGCCAGCAGTTCAGGGTTGAGTGGCTACACCTTC. The rearrangement uses TRBV28 and TRBJ1-2, with a tentative D call TRBD1 (5 bases). CDR1 MDHEN and CDR2 SYDVKM come from the germline V gene. V shed 4 bases and J shed 7 bases, with 10 bases lying between them. The CDR3 has 12 amino acids.

The chain recombines TRBV7-9 with TRBJ1-2, with D unresolved. The CDR3 totals 13 residues. The germline V gene has CDR1 SEHNR and CDR2 FQNEAQ (reference sequence). Trimming stripped 1 base from V and 7 bases from J, with 10 bases between. The CDR3 loop reads CASSLVSGVGYTF. The CDR3 DNA reads as TGTGCCAGCAGCTTAGTATCGGGAGTTGGCTACACCTTC.

This clone showed up just once. The V and J genes are TRBV29-1 and TRBJ1-1; D unclear. The germline CDR1 and CDR2 sequences are SQVTM and ANQGSEA. CDR3 length: 12 amino acids. V lost 3 bases and J 11 bases, leaving 16 bases between the germline ends. For the CDR3, the DNA is TGCAGCGTTGAGGCTTTTGAGGACTGGGCTTTCTTT. Translating gives CSVEAFEDWAFF.

V is TRBV5-4 and J is TRBJ2-2, with D perhaps TRBD1 (5 bases). The CDR3 runs 15 residues. In germline, CDR1 is SGHNT, CDR2 YYREEE (reference sequence). With 1 base removed from V and 4 bases from J, the gap between germline ends came to 11 bases. DNA of the CDR3: TGTGCCAGCAGCTTGCCAGGGCCTGTCACCGGGGAGCTGTTTTTT. Translation gives CASSLPGPVTGELFF.

This chain joins TRBV5-1 and TRBJ2-7; 7 positions match TRBD1. Trimming removed 2 bases from V and 3 bases from J; junction bases left unmatched: 5. There are 14 residues in the CDR3. Germline CDR1 and CDR2: SGHRS and YFSETQ. CDR3 protein: CASSFRDSVYEQYF. The CDR3 nucleotides are TGCGCCAGCAGCTTCCGGGACAGCGTCTACGAGCAGTACTTC.

The J gene is TRBJ1-5, the V gene TRBV7-2; 7 nucleotides agree with TRBD1. The CDR3 covers 14 residues. V was pared by 7 bases and J by 0 bases, with 3 bases of the junction left unmatched. From germline, CDR1 is SGHTA and CDR2 FQGNSA. The CDR3 here is CASNRGYSNQPQHF. DNA for the CDR3: TGTGCCAGCAACAGGGGATATAGCAATCAGCCCCAGCATTTT.

V gene TRBV18 combines with J gene TRBJ2-1; 8 nucleotides line up with TRBD1. This CDR3 spans 17 amino acids. Germline loops: CDR1 KGHSH, CDR2 LQKENI. With V trimmed by 0 bases and J by 6 bases, 10 bases remained unmatched. The CDR3 sequence is CASSPPRTGRSGNEQFF. DNA for the CDR3: TGTGCCAGCTCACCACCCCGGACAGGGCGGTCTGGCAATGAGCAGTTCTTC.

The V and J genes are TRBV5-6 and TRBJ1-1; the D is unclear. Germline assignment: CDR1 SGHDT and CDR2 YYEEEE. This CDR3 has 11 residues. Trimming removed 1 base at V and 8 bases at J, with 6 bases between. The CDR3 reads CASSLITEAFF. In DNA form, the CDR3 reads TGTGCCAGCAGCTTGATTACAGAAGCTTTCTTT.

The chain employs TRBV11-2 and TRBJ2-7; D is perhaps TRBD1 (5 bases). The CDR3 is 16 amino acids. V was trimmed by 2 bases and J by 1 base, leaving 15 bases between them. Germline CDR1 SGHAT, CDR2 FQNNGV. CDR3: CASSLLGQGNSYEQYF. DNA for the CDR3: TGTGCCAGCAGCTTATTGGGGCAGGGAAATTCCTACGAGCAGTACTTC.

V gene TRBV28 combines with J gene TRBJ2-1; D unresolved. Germline CDR1 reads MDHEN; CDR2 reads SYDVKM. The CDR3 contains 16 residues. Trimming shortened V by 6 bases and J by 2 bases, and 17 bases separated the two germline ends. The CDR3 loop is CASSLAGGNTYNEQFF. Written as DNA, the CDR3 is TGTGCCAGCAGCTTGGCCGGCGGCAATACCTACAATGAGCAGTTCTTC.

J is TRBJ1-2 and V is TRBV9, with D perhaps matching TRBD1 (6 bases). The CDR3 is made up of 11 amino acids. CDR1 is SGDLS, CDR2 YYNGEE, per germline. Between the trimmed V and J ends, which lost 4 bases and 10 bases, there was a span of 11 bases. The CDR3 DNA reads as TGTGCCAGCAGCTTGACAGGTGTCTACACCTTC. Encoded protein: CASSLTGVYTF.